Listed here is a single T cell receptor beta chain. The record originates from a study of blood T cell repertoires in COVID-19. About the research overall: Sites across the United States, Italy and Spain contributed samples from acute and convalescent COVID-19. T cells, B-cell-depleted T cells, or PBMCs provided the cDNA or gDNA that served as material.

Germline lookup yields CDR1 SGHTS and CDR2 YDEGEE. V lost 5 bases and J lost 6, with 14 bases in between. The CDR3 is made up of 13 amino acids. Per the original data handling: Cell counts per sample came from amplifying reference gene primers. Profiling relied on immunoSEQ multiplex PCR, and the TCRdb table lists in-frame clones only, not all of them. V and J calls and clone size are those listed in that table; D and trimming were worked out from the DNA. The top ten hold 2% to 2.5% of the sample, which has over 250,000 clones, about nine tenths seen once. Seattle's cohort entered during active infection and was followed longitudinally.

V and J are TRBV5-8 and TRBJ1-2; D possibly corresponds to TRBD1 (5 bases). The TCR originated in a woman in her 30s with COVID-19, enrolled during active disease. The specimen sequenced was peripheral blood. The CDR3 spells CASRHRGRNGYTF. In DNA form, the CDR3 reads TGTGCCAGCAGACATCGGGGGAGAAATGGCTACACCTTC.